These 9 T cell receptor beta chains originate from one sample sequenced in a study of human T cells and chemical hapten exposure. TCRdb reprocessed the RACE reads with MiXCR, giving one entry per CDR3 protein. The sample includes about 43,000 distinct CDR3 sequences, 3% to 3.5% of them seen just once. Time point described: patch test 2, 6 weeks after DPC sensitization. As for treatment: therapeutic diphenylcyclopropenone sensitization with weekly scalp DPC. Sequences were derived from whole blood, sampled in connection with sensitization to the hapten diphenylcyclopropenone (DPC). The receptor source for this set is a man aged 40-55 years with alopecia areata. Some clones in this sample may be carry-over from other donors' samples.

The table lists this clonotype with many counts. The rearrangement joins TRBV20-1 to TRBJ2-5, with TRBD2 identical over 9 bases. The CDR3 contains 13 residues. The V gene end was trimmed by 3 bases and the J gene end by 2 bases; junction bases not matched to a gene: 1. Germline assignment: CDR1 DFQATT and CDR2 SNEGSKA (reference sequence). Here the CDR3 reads CSASTSGQETQYF. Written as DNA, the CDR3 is TGCAGTGCTAGTACTAGCGGGCAAGAGACCCAGTACTTC.

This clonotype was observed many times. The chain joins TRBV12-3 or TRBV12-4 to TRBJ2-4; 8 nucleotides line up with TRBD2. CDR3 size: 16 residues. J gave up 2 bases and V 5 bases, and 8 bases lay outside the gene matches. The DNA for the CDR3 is TGTGCCAGCAGTAGAAGCGGGAGCGGGACCAAAAACATTCAGTACTTC. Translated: CASSRSGSGTKNIQYF.

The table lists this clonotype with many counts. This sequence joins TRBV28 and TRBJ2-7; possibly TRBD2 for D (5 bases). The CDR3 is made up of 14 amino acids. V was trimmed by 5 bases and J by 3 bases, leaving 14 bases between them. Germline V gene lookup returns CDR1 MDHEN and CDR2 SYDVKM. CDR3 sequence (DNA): TGTGCCAGCAGTCCTATCGACGAGGGCTACGAGCAGTACTTC. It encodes CASSPIDEGYEQYF. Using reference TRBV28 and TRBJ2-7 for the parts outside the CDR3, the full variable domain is DVKVTQSSRYLVKRTGEKVFLECVQDMDHENMFWYRQDPGLGLRLIYFSYDVKMKEKGDIPEGYSVSREKKERFSLILESASTNQTSMYLCASSPIDEGYEQYFGPGTRLTVT.

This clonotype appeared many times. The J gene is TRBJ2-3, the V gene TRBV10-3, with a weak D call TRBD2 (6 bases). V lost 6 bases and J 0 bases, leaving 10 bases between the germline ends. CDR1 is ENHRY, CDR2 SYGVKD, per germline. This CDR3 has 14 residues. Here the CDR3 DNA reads TGTGCCATCAGAGCTAGCGTTAGCACAGATACGCAGTATTTT. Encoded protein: CAIRASVSTDTQYF.

CDR3 region: CASSLGGLAFADTQYF. Written as DNA, the CDR3 is TGTGCCAGCAGCTTGGGCGGCCTAGCGTTCGCAGATACGCAGTATTTT. V gene TRBV7-6 combines with J gene TRBJ2-3; D is perhaps TRBD2 (6 bases). The germline V and J ends were trimmed by 3 bases and 4 bases, with 17 bases remaining between them. Germline-derived CDR1 and CDR2 are SGHVS and FNYEAQ. The CDR3 is made up of 16 amino acids.

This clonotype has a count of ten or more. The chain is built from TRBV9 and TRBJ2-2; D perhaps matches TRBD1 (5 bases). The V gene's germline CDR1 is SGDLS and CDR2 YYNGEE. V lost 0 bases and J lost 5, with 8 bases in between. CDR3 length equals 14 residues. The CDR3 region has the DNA TGTGCCAGCAGCGTAGATCAGGGAACCGGGGAGCTGTTTTTT. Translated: CASSVDQGTGELFF.

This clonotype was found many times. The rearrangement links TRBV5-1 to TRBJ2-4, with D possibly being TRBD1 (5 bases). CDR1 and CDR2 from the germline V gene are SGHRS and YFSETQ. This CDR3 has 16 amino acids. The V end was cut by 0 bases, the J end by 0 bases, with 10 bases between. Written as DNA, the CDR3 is TGCGCCAGCAGCTTGGATTCAGGGTTAGCCAAAAACATTCAGTACTTC. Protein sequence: CASSLDSGLAKNIQYF.

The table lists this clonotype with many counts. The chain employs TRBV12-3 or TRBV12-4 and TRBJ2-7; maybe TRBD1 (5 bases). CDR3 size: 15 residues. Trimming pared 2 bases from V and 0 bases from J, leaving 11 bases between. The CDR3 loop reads CASSLLGQGSYEQYF. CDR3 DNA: TGTGCCAGCAGTTTATTAGGGCAGGGCTCCTACGAGCAGTACTTC.

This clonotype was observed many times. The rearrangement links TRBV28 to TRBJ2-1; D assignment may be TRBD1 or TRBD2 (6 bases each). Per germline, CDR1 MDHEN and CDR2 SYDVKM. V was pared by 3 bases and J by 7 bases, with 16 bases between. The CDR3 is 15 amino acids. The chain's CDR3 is CASSFKGGWKNEQFF. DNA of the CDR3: TGTGCCAGCAGTTTCAAGGGGGGCTGGAAGAATGAGCAGTTCTTC.